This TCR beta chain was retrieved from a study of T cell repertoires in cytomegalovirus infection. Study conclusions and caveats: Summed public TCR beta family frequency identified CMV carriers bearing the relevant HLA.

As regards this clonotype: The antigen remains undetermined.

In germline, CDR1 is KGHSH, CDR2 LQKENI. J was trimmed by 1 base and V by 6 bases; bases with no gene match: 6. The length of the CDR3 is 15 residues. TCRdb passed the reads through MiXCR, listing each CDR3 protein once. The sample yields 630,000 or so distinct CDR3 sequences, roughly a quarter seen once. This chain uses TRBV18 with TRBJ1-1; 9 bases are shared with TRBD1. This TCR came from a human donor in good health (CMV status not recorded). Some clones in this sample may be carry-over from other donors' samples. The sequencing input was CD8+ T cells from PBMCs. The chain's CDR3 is CASSYQGQGNTEAFF. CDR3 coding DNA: TGTGCCAGCTCCTACCAGGGACAGGGGAACACTGAAGCTTTCTTT.